One and the same sample provided the 6 T cell receptor beta chains below, sequenced in a study of human T cells and chemical hapten exposure. The time point here: patch test 2, 6 weeks after DPC sensitization. Treatment noted: therapeutic diphenylcyclopropenone sensitization with weekly scalp DPC. TCRdb reprocessed the RACE reads via MiXCR and lists one record per CDR3 protein. Found here are approximately 89,000 distinct CDR3 sequences, about 6.3% of them singletons; the top ten hold approximately 1.2%. The material sequenced was whole blood, taken in connection with sensitization to the hapten diphenylcyclopropenone (DPC). All receptors come from a woman aged 25-40 years with alopecia areata. Some clones in this sample may be carry-over from other donors' samples.

This clonotype was seen repeatedly, ten times or more. This chain joins TRBV12-3 or TRBV12-4 and TRBJ2-7; maybe TRBD1 (6 bases). The V gene lost 0 bases and the J gene lost 2 bases, with 11 bases spanning the gap. This CDR3 contains 15 residues. CDR3 DNA: TGTGCCAGCAGTTTAGCCGACAGGTATCCCTACGAGCAGTACTTC. This sequence encodes CASSLADRYPYEQYF.

For this clonotype: A much more abundant neighbour one base away suggests this may be a read error. V usage is TRBV7-8 and J usage is TRBJ2-3; TRBD2 matches at 13 bases. The CDR3 consists of 17 residues. In germline, CDR1 is SGHVS, CDR2 FQNEAQ. The CDR3 DNA reads as TGTGCCAACAGCCGGCTGCTGACTAGCGGGGGGACAGATACGCAGTATTTT. This encodes CANSRLLTSGGTDTQYF. The variable domain in full, with the rest retrieved from reference TRBV7-8 and TRBJ2-3, is GAGVSQSPRYKVAKRGQDVALRCDPISGHVSLFWYQQALGQGPEFLTYFQNEAQLDKSGLPSDRFFAERPEGSVSTLKIQRTQQEDSAVYLCANSRLLTSGGTDTQYFGPGTRLTVL.

At least ten counts were recorded for this clonotype. As DNA, the CDR3 is TGTGCCAGCAGCCAGGGGGAACAGGGGGCGTTAGTGTACGAGCAGTACTTC. Translated: CASSQGEQGALVYEQYF. V usage is TRBV11-2 and J usage is TRBJ2-7; 9 nucleotides align to TRBD1. Trimming removed 5 bases from V and 4 bases from J; junction bases left unmatched: 15. In germline, CDR1 is SGHAT, CDR2 FQNNGV. CDR3 length equals 17 residues.

The chain is built from TRBV18 and TRBJ1-4, with TRBD1 identical over 10 bases. Germline CDR1 reads KGHSH; CDR2 reads LQKENI. V lost 3 bases, J lost 0 bases, and 7 bases stayed unmatched. The CDR3 spans 18 residues. The CDR3 here is CASSPLRTGGATNEKLFF. CDR3 sequence (DNA): TGTGCCAGCTCACCCCTCCGGACAGGGGGAGCAACTAATGAAAAACTGTTTTTT. The full variable domain, rest sourced from reference TRBV18 and TRBJ1-4, is NAGVMQNPRHLVRRRGQEARLRCSPMKGHSHVYWYRQLPEEGLKFMVYLQKENIIDESGMPKERFSAEFPKEGPSILRIQQVVRGDSAAYFCASSPLRTGGATNEKLFFGSGTQLSVL.

The chain is built from TRBV19 and TRBJ1-1; D unresolved. In germline, CDR1 is LNHDA, CDR2 SQIVND (reference sequence). V was trimmed by 6 bases and J by 4 bases, leaving 12 bases between them. The CDR3 is 13 residues long. In DNA, the CDR3 is TGTGCCAGTAGCCCCAGCAGTCTCACTGAAGCTTTCTTT. It specifies CASSPSSLTEAFF.

This clonotype has just a few counts. This chain joins TRBV7-9 and TRBJ1-5; 10 nucleotides align to TRBD1. The junction had 6 bases not matched to a gene; V was cut back by 4 bases and J by 9 bases. The CDR3 is 14 residues long. The germline CDR1 and CDR2 sequences are SEHNR and FQNEAQ (reference sequence). The CDR3 region has the DNA TGTGCCAGCAGCTCCGGACAGGGGGTCAGGCCCCAGCATTTT. It yields the protein CASSSGQGVRPQHF.